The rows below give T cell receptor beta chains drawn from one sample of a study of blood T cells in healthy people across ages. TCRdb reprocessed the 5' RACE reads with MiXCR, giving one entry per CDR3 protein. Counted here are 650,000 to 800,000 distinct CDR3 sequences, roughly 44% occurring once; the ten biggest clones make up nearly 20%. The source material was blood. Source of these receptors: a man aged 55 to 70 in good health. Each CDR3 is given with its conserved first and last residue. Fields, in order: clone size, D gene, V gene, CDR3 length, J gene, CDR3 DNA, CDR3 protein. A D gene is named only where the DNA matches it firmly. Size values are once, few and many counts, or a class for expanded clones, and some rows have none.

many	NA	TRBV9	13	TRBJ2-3	TGTGCCAGCAGCGTAGCCTTTACAGATACGCAGTATTTT	CASSVAFTDTQYF
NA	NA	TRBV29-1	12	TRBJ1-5	TGCAGCGTTGCAGGGGTTAATCAGCCCCAGCATTTT	CSVAGVNQPQHF
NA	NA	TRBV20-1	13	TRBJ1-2	TGCAGTGCTGAGGGGTTCCCCAACTATGGCTACACCTTC	CSAEGFPNYGYTF
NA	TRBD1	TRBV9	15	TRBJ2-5	TGTGCCAGCAGCGCAGGGACAGGGACGATTGAGACCCAGTACTTC	CASSAGTGTIETQYF
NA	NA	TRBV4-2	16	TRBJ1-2	TGTGCCAGCAGCCAAGAGCAGGAAAGATATGCCTATGGCTACACCTTC	CASSQEQERYAYGYTF
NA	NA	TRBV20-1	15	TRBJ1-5	TGCAGTGCTAGGGCAGCAGTGATTAGCAATCAGCCCCAGCATTTT	CSARAAVISNQPQHF
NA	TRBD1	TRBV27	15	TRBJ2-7	TGTGCCAGCAGCGCTGGACAGGGAATATCCTACGAGCAGTACTTC	CASSAGQGISYEQYF
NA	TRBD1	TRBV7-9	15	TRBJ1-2	TGTGCCAGCTACAGGACAGGGAACCTTAACTATGGCTACACCTTC	CASYRTGNLNYGYTF
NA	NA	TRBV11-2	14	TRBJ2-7	TGTGCCAGCAGCTGGTCTCGCGGAGGCTACGAGCAGTACTTC	CASSWSRGGYEQYF
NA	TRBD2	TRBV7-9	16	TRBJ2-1	TGTGCCAGCACCCCACCACTGGCGGGGGGATACAATGAGCAGTTCTTC	CASTPPLAGGYNEQFF
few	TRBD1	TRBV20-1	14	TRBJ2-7	TGCAGTGCTAGATTGAGGGGGCGGACCTACGAGCAGTACTTC	CSARLRGRTYEQYF
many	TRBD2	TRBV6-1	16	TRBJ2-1	TGTGCCAGCAGGAGAAGCGGGGGGGGGTCCTACAATGAGCAGTTCTTC	CASRRSGGGSYNEQFF
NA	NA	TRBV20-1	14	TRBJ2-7	TGCAGTGCTAGATCGTCCGGGACATTCTACGGGCAGTACTTC	CSARSSGTFYGQYF
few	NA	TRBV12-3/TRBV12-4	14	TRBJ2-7	TGTGCCAGCAGCCCACCCTATCTCGCCTCCGAGCAGTACTTC	CASSPPYLASEQYF
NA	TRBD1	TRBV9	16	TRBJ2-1	TGTGCCAGCAGCGCCAAAACCGGGACAGGGGGCAATGAGCAGTTCTTC	CASSAKTGTGGNEQFF
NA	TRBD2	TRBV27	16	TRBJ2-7	TGTGCCAGCAGTTCCCGCATCGGCGGGGGGGCGTCTGAGCAGTACTTC	CASSSRIGGGASEQYF
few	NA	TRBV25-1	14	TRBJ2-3	TGTGCCAGCAGTGCCCGGGGGCGATCAGATACGCAGTATTTT	CASSARGRSDTQYF
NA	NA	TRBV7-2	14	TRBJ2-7	TGTGCCAGCAGCTTTGACAGGAACATGTACGAGCAGTACTTC	CASSFDRNMYEQYF
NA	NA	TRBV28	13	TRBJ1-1	TGTGCCAGCAGTTTAAAAGGGATTCCCAAAGCTTTCTTT	CASSLKGIPKAFF
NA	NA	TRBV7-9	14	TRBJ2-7	TGTGCCAGCAGCTTAAGCGGGCCCAGGGACGAGCAGTACTTC	CASSLSGPRDEQYF
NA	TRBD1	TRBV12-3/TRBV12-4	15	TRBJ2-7	TGTGCCAGCAGTCCGAGGACAGGGAACTACAATGAGCAGTACTTC	CASSPRTGNYNEQYF
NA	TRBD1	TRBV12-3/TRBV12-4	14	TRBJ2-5	TGTGCCAGCAGTCCAACCACAGGGGTAGAGACCCAGTACTTC	CASSPTTGVETQYF
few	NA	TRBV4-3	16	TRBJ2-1	TGCGCCAGCAGCCAAGAGGGACAAGTTGGCTACAATGAGCAGTTCTTC	CASSQEGQVGYNEQFF
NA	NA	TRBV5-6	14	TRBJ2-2	TGTGCCAGCAGCTTCCAGGAATACACCGGGGAGCTGTTTTTT	CASSFQEYTGELFF
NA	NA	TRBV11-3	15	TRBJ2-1	TGCGCCAGCAGCTTAAGTACAGCTAAACACAATGAGCAGTTCTTC	CASSLSTAKHNEQFF
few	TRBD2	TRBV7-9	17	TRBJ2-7	TGTGCCAGCAGCTTAGCTAGCGGGGGACCAAGCTCCTACGAGCAGTACTTC	CASSLASGGPSSYEQYF
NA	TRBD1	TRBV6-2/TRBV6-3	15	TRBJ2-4	TGTGCCACCAGGCGCAAGACAGGGTCTACGCACATTCAGTACTTC	CATRRKTGSTHIQYF
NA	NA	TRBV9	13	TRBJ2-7	TGTGCCAGCAGCGGAGCTGTTGGCTACGAGCAGTACTTC	CASSGAVGYEQYF
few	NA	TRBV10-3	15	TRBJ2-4	TGTGCCATCAGTGAGGGGGTCTCTACCAAAAACATTCAGTACTTC	CAISEGVSTKNIQYF
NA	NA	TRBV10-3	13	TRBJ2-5	TGTGCCATCAGTGAGTGGGGGGAAGAGACCCAGTACTTC	CAISEWGEETQYF
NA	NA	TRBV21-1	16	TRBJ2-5	TGTGCCTACTACCGGTGGGGACTCCGGATGAGGGAGACCCAGTACTTC	CAYYRWGLRMRETQYF
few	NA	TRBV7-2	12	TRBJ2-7	TGTGCCAGCGGGCAGGGGGGGGGCGAGCAGTACTTC	CASGQGGGEQYF
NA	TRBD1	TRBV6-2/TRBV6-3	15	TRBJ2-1	TGTGCCAGCAGGCCCCCGGGACAGGGGTTCAATGAGCAGTTCTTC	CASRPPGQGFNEQFF
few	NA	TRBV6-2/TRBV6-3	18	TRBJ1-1	TGTGCCAGCAGTTACGAGCTGTCCGGGGGGCGTCGGAACACTGAAGCTTTCTTT	CASSYELSGGRRNTEAFF
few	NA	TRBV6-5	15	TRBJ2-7	TGTGCCAGCAAGCCCGCAGGGTCTAGCTCCTACGAGCAGTACTTC	CASKPAGSSSYEQYF
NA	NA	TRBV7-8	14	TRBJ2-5	TGTGCCAGCAGCTTATTAACGGGCGGGGAGACCCAGTACTTC	CASSLLTGGETQYF
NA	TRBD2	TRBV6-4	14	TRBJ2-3	TGTGCCAGCAGTGATGGGCTAGCGGGAGATACGCAGTATTTT	CASSDGLAGDTQYF
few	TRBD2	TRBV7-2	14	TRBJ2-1	TGTGCCAGCAGCTTAGTTCAGGGAGGGAATGAGCAGTTCTTC	CASSLVQGGNEQFF
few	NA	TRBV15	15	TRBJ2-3	TGTGCCACCAGCAGCGGACTTTCTAGCACAGATACGCAGTATTTT	CATSSGLSSTDTQYF
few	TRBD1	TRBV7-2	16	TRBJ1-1	TGTGCCAGCAGCCTATCGACCGGGACAGGGAACACTGAAGCTTTCTTT	CASSLSTGTGNTEAFF
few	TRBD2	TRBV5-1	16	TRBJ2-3	TGCGCCAGCAGCTCAACCAGCGGGGGGACCACAGATACGCAGTATTTT	CASSSTSGGTTDTQYF
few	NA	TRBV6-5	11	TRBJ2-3	TGTGCCAGCTGGAGCTCGAGTACGCAGTATTTT	CASWSSSTQYF
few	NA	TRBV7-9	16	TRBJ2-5	TGTGCCAGCAGCCGAGTGGGGGCTGGAACACAAGAGACCCAGTACTTC	CASSRVGAGTQETQYF
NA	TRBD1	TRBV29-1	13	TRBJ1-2	TGCAGCGTCAAAAGGACAGGGGGCTATGGCTACACCTTC	CSVKRTGGYGYTF
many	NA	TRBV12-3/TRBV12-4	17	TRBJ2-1	TGTGCCAGCAGTCTAAGGACTAAGATGGGATCCTACAATGAGCAGTTCTTC	CASSLRTKMGSYNEQFF
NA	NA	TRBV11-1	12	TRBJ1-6	TGTGCCAGCAGCTTTGCGATGTCACCCCTCCACTTT	CASSFAMSPLHF
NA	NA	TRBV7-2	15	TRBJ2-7	TGTGCCAGCAGCTTAGCGGGCCCGGGATGGAACGAGCAGTACTTC	CASSLAGPGWNEQYF
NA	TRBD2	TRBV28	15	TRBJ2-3	TGTGCCAGCAGTTTGTGGCGGGGGAACACAGATACGCAGTATTTT	CASSLWRGNTDTQYF
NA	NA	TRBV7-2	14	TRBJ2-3	TGTACCAGCACCCTGGGACGGAACGCAGATACGCAGTATTTT	CTSTLGRNADTQYF
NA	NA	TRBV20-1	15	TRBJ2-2	TGCAGTGCTAGAGATCCGAGCTTGGACACCGGGGAGCTGTTTTTT	CSARDPSLDTGELFF
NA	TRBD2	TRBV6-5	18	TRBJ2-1	TGTGCCAGCAGTTACTCGAGCCCCGGGACTAGCGGGAGGGGTGAGCAGTTCTTC	CASSYSSPGTSGRGEQFF
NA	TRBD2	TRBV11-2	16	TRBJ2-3	TGTGCCAGCAGCCTCGTAGCGGGGGCGTACACAGATACGCAGTATTTT	CASSLVAGAYTDTQYF
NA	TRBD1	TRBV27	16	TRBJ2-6	TGTGCCACTTCAGGGGGCCTTTTGTCTGGGGCCAACGTCCTGACTTTC	CATSGGLLSGANVLTF